The 20 T cell receptor beta chains below come from one sample, sequenced in a study of chemoradiotherapy in HPV16-positive cancers. The assay was immunoSEQ multiplex PCR, and TCRdb's table has in-frame clones only and misses some. The sample contains 40,000 or so clones, around 82% of which appear only once. This sample comprised blood, obtained from a patient who underwent chemoradiotherapy. These receptors all come from a human donor with HPV-associated anogenital cancer.

The chain couples TRBV5-6 to TRBJ2-5; D might be TRBD1 (5 bases). Trimming took 4 bases from V and 2 from J, leaving 18 bases between them. CDR1 and CDR2 (germline): SGHDT, YYEEEE. The CDR3 loop spans 16 amino acids. CDR3 coding DNA: TGTGCCAGCAGCGGGTGGTGGGGCCCACAACAAGAGACCCAGTACTTC. Its protein product is CASSGWWGPQQETQYF.

This clone has just one count. V and J are TRBV5-4 and TRBJ2-1; D is unclear. Trimming left V 0 bases short and J 8 bases short, with 9 bases between. Germline V gene sequence: CDR1 SGHNT, CDR2 YYREEE (reference sequence). The CDR3 sequence is 13 residues long. CDR3 sequence: CASSLVELDEQFF. The CDR3 nucleotides read TGTGCCAGCAGCTTGGTAGAACTGGATGAGCAGTTCTTC.

This clone was seen only once. The gene calls are TRBV18 and TRBJ2-5; 13 positions match TRBD2. This CDR3 is 18 amino acids long. The V gene end was trimmed by 2 bases and the J gene end by 2 bases; junction bases not matched to a gene: 8. Germline values: CDR1 KGHSH, CDR2 LQKENI. CDR3 sequence: CASSPRTSGGTRQETQYF. The DNA for the CDR3 is TGTGCCAGCTCACCAAGGACTAGCGGGGGCACCCGTCAAGAGACCCAGTACTTC.

This chain connects TRBV6-5 to TRBJ1-4; weak D call: TRBD1 (5 bases). There are 15 residues in the CDR3. The germline V gene has CDR1 MNHEY and CDR2 SVGAGI. V was clipped by 6 bases and J by 5 bases, with 16 bases between them. CDR3 nucleotide sequence: TGTGCCAGCAGCGGGACGGGACGGAAGAATGAAAAACTGTTTTTT. Protein: CASSGTGRKNEKLFF.

V gene TRBV7-9 combines with J gene TRBJ2-7; 7 bases map to TRBD1. J was trimmed by 5 bases and V by 5 bases; bases with no gene match: 12. Germline loops: CDR1 SEHNR, CDR2 FQNEAQ (reference sequence). CDR3 length: 15 amino acids. The CDR3 nucleotides are TGTGCCAGCAGCCCAGAGAGACAGGGCCGTAACGAGCAGTACTTC. It translates to CASSPERQGRNEQYF.

The rearrangement uses TRBV6-4 and TRBJ1-1; D is ambiguous. CDR1 is MRHNA, CDR2 SNTAGT, per germline. The V end was cut by 3 bases, the J end by 1 base, with 6 bases between. The CDR3 sequence is 13 residues long. The CDR3 loop is CASSEMRNTEAFF. CDR3 coding DNA: TGTGCCAGCAGTGAAATGCGGAACACTGAAGCTTTCTTT.

J is TRBJ2-7 and V is TRBV5-6; 15 bases are a match to TRBD2. Germline V gene sequence: CDR1 SGHDT, CDR2 YYEEEE. CDR3 length: 15 amino acids. J gave up 8 bases and V 2 bases, and 5 bases lay outside the gene matches. The CDR3 sequence: CASSLGGTSGGKQYF. CDR3 nucleotides: TGTGCCAGCAGCTTAGGTGGGACTAGCGGGGGGAAGCAGTACTTC.

This rearrangement joins TRBV19 to TRBJ2-3; 8 nucleotides match TRBD1. V shed 2 bases, J shed 4 bases, and the junction held 2 bases outside the gene matches. Germline V gene data show CDR1 as LNHDA and CDR2 as SQIVND (reference sequence). The CDR3 extends over 14 amino acids. CDR3 in DNA: TGTGCCAGTAGTATAACAGGGGGATCAGATACGCAGTATTTT. It translates to CASSITGGSDTQYF.

The chain couples TRBV5-1 to TRBJ2-5; 7 bases are a match to TRBD2. The ends lost 0 bases at V and 2 bases at J; junction bases unmatched: 13. This CDR3 region has 18 residues. CDR1 and CDR2 (germline): SGHRS, YFSETQ. CDR3 DNA sequence: TGCGCCAGCAGCTTGGGCCCTTTTGCCCTAGCGGATCAAGAGACCCAGTACTTC. Its translation is CASSLGPFALADQETQYF.

The table lists this clone with a few counts. This chain links TRBV7-6 with TRBJ1-5; perhaps TRBD1 as D (5 bases). The germline CDR1 and CDR2 sequences are SGHVS and FNYEAQ. V lost 5 bases and J 7 bases, leaving 21 bases between the germline ends. The CDR3 length is 16 residues. The CDR3 protein is CASSEGLLGAGQPQHF. The CDR3 region has the DNA TGTGCCAGCAGCGAGGGACTCCTCGGGGCGGGGCAGCCCCAGCATTTT.

This clone showed up just once. The chain joins TRBV5-1 to TRBJ2-1; 15 bases match TRBD2. V gave up 5 bases and J gave up 12 bases; unmatched junction bases: 9. The CDR3 is 15 amino acids. Germline values: CDR1 SGHRS, CDR2 YFSETQ. The CDR3 bases are TGCGCCAGCAGATCCGGGACTAGCGGGGGGTTGGGGCAGTTCTTC. It translates to CASRSGTSGGLGQFF.

This clone was seen a single time. The V call is TRBV7-2, the J call TRBJ1-3; D call uncertain. The V gene's germline CDR1 is SGHTA and CDR2 FQGNSA. This CDR3 is built from 15 residues. Trimming stripped 8 bases from V and 2 bases from J, with 16 bases between. The CDR3 DNA sequence: TGTGCCAGCTTACGGTTCCCCCAGCCTGGAAACACCATATATTTT. As protein: CASLRFPQPGNTIYF. Full variable domain (remainder filled in from reference TRBV7-2 and TRBJ1-3): GAGVSQSPSNKVTEKGKDVELRCDPISGHTALYWYRQSLGQGLEFLIYFQGNSAPDKSGLPSDRFSAERTGGSVSTLTIQRTQQEDSAVYLCASLRFPQPGNTIYFGEGSWLTVV.

The chain uses TRBV13 and TRBJ1-2; D is unclear. This CDR3 has 16 amino acids. Germline V CDR1 and CDR2: PRHDT, FYEKMQ (reference sequence). Between the trimmed V and J ends, which lost 3 bases and 3 bases, there was a span of 17 bases. CDR3 region: CASSFSMSSRHYGYTF. DNA of the CDR3: TGTGCCAGCAGCTTTAGTATGAGTTCTCGTCACTATGGCTACACCTTC.

V gene TRBV5-1 combines with J gene TRBJ2-3, with TRBD2 matching over 9 bases. V was pared by 0 bases and J by 4 bases, with 3 bases of the junction left unmatched. This CDR3 is built from 15 residues. The germline V gene has CDR1 SGHRS and CDR2 YFSETQ. CDR3 region: CASSLEGGGADTQYF. The CDR3 coding sequence is TGCGCCAGCAGCTTGGAGGGCGGGGGGGCAGATACGCAGTATTTT.

The chain recombines TRBV5-1 with TRBJ2-7, with D perhaps TRBD2 (6 bases). Germline CDR1 SGHRS, CDR2 YFSETQ. The CDR3 runs to 15 residues. Trimming left V 4 bases short and J 0 bases short, with 14 bases between. This CDR3 reads CASSLLAGPSYEQYF. The CDR3 coding sequence is TGCGCCAGCAGCCTACTAGCTGGCCCCTCCTACGAGCAGTACTTC.

The CDR3 nucleotides are TGTGCCAGCAGTGAAAACAGTTTCCTTTCTGAGCAGTACTTC. Protein product: CASSENSFLSEQYF. V is TRBV2 and J is TRBJ2-7; no definite D call. Per the germline V gene, CDR1 is SNHLY and CDR2 is FYNNEI. The CDR3 has 14 amino acids. The V end was cut by 2 bases, the J end by 7 bases, with 15 bases between.

V gene TRBV6-1 combines with J gene TRBJ2-2, with TRBD1 as a possible D gene (5 bases). Per germline, CDR1 MNHNS and CDR2 SASEGT. This CDR3 comprises 15 residues. Between the trimmed V and J ends, which lost 7 bases and 1 base, there was a span of 13 bases. CDR3: CASTRSTGNTGELFF. In DNA form, the CDR3 reads TGTGCCAGCACCCGCTCCACAGGGAACACCGGGGAGCTGTTTTTT.

The CDR3 protein is CSVARGKGAGEQFF. The DNA of the CDR3 is TGCAGCGTTGCACGGGGAAAGGGGGCGGGGGAGCAGTTCTTC. The chain joins TRBV29-1 to TRBJ2-1; tentatively, D is TRBD1 (7 bases). This CDR3 region has 14 residues. Germline V gives CDR1 SQVTM, CDR2 ANQGSEA. Trimming cost V 4 bases and J 10 bases, with 20 bases left between them.

The V call is TRBV2, the J call TRBJ1-4; a weak D match, TRBD1 (5 bases). With 8 bases removed from V and 7 bases from J, the gap between germline ends came to 14 bases. Germline-derived CDR1 and CDR2 are SNHLY and FYNNEI. CDR3 length: 13 amino acids. The DNA of the CDR3 is TGTGCCAGCTCAGCCAGGGCGGGTGAAAAACTGTTTTTT. This sequence encodes CASSARAGEKLFF.

The J gene is TRBJ2-3, the V gene TRBV5-1; 8 bases are a match to TRBD2. The germline gives CDR1 SGHRS, CDR2 YFSETQ. V dropped 3 bases and J dropped 6; count of bases not matched to a gene: 15. This CDR3 region has 17 residues. This CDR3 reads CASSSRRGGGKVDTQYF. The DNA of the CDR3 is TGCGCCAGCAGCTCCCGCAGGGGCGGGGGGAAAGTTGATACGCAGTATTTT.